The 10 T cell receptor beta chains in this list originate from one sample, sequenced in a study of blood T cell repertoires in COVID-19. Only in-frame clones appear in the TCRdb table, and some are missing; sequencing was by immunoSEQ multiplex PCR. The data contain 15,000 to 20,000 clones, approximately 93% of them singletons. The sequencing input was peripheral blood. These receptors came from a human donor in a cohort sampled during active COVID-19.

This clone came up once. This rearrangement joins TRBV7-9 to TRBJ1-1; TRBD1 aligns across 7 bases. The CDR3 sequence is 15 residues long. The V gene end was trimmed by 4 bases and the J gene end by 3 bases; junction bases not matched to a gene: 8. Germline CDR1 reads SEHNR; CDR2 reads FQNEAQ (reference sequence). CDR3 nucleotides: TGTGCCAGCAGCTCACATACAGGGGTGCACACTGAAGCTTTCTTT. It codes for CASSSHTGVHTEAFF.

This clone was detected once. DNA of the CDR3: TGCAGCGTCCCAGGGGGACGGATATACAATGAGCAGTTCTTC. As protein: CSVPGGRIYNEQFF. The chain has TRBV29-1 and TRBJ2-1, with TRBD1 identical over 7 bases. Losses at the gene ends were 6 bases for V and 4 bases for J; bases not matched to a gene: 9. The CDR3 loop spans 14 amino acids. Germline V gene sequence: CDR1 SQVTM, CDR2 ANQGSEA.

This rearrangement joins TRBV19 to TRBJ1-1, with unresolved D. Trimming took off 3 bases at V and 2 bases at J, with 4 bases between the two ends. This CDR3 spans 12 amino acids. CDR1 LNHDA and CDR2 SQIVND come from the germline V gene (reference sequence). In DNA form, the CDR3 reads TGTGCCAGTAGTATGAGTAACACTGAAGCTTTCTTT. Encoded protein: CASSMSNTEAFF.

The chain uses TRBV2 and TRBJ2-7, with 7 bases matching TRBD1. The CDR3 spans 13 residues. After removal of 6 bases from V and 8 bases from J, the junction contained 10 bases not matched to a gene. The germline gives CDR1 SNHLY, CDR2 FYNNEI. The CDR3 is CASRGTTGSKQYF. CDR3 nucleotide sequence: TGTGCCAGCAGGGGGACGACAGGGAGTAAGCAGTACTTC. Variable domain in full (rest from reference TRBV2 and TRBJ2-7): EPEVTQTPSHQVTQMGQEVILRCVPISNHLYFYWYRQILGQKVEFLVSFYNNEISEKSEIFDDQFSVERPDGSNFTLKIRSTKLEDSAMYFCASRGTTGSKQYFGPGTRLTVT.

The chain uses TRBV25-1 and TRBJ2-3; possible D gene TRBD2, 5 bases. Trimming left V 4 bases short and J 7 bases short, with 12 bases between. This CDR3 has 13 amino acids. Germline CDR1 is MGHDK and CDR2 is SYGVNS. The CDR3 loop reads CASSAHSSNTQYF. CDR3 DNA: TGTGCCAGCAGTGCCCATTCTAGCAATACGCAGTATTTT.

The chain combines TRBV7-9 with TRBJ2-2; no clear D gene. The CDR3 has 11 residues. Trimming left V 5 bases short and J 10 bases short, with 8 bases between. CDR1 is SEHNR and CDR2 is FQNEAQ in the germline V gene (reference sequence). This chain's CDR3 is CASSRAEELFF. The CDR3 DNA follows: TGTGCCAGCAGCCGCGCGGAGGAGCTGTTTTTT.

This chain uses TRBV12-5 with TRBJ1-1; D possibly corresponds to TRBD1 (5 bases). V lost 1 base and J 8 bases, leaving 26 bases between the germline ends. Germline values: CDR1 LGHNT, CDR2 FRNRAP. CDR3 length equals 18 residues. CDR3 nucleotides: TGTGCTAGTGGTTTGGCCAACCCGTCCCCCGACAGACCCACGGAAGCTTTCTTT. Translation: CASGLANPSPDRPTEAFF.

This clone has just a few counts. DNA for the CDR3: TGTGCCAGCAGCTCACAAGGGGACTCCTATAATTCACCCCTCCACTTT. This encodes CASSSQGDSYNSPLHF. The chain recombines TRBV7-8 with TRBJ1-6, with D possibly TRBD1 on 5 matching bases. Germline CDR1 SGHVS, CDR2 FQNEAQ. This CDR3 has 16 residues. Trimming took 4 bases from V and 0 from J, leaving 10 bases between them.

The CDR3 reads CASSQEGGGSSYEQYF. DNA of the CDR3: TGTGCCAGCAGCCAAGAAGGCGGGGGGAGCTCCTACGAGCAGTACTTC. The genes are TRBV4-2 and TRBJ2-7, with TRBD2 matching over 8 bases. Germline trimming cut 0 bases from V and 0 bases from J; bases unmatched to any gene: 4. Per the germline V gene, CDR1 is LGHNA and CDR2 is YNFKEQ. The CDR3 contains 16 residues.

This sequence joins TRBV3-1 (or the pseudogene TRBV3-2) and TRBJ2-4; 8 bases agree with TRBD1. Germline CDR1 is LGHDT and CDR2 is YNNKEL (reference sequence). This CDR3 is 16 amino acids long. V lost 5 bases, J lost 1 base, and 7 bases stayed unmatched. CDR3 sequence: CASSARTGTAKNIQYF. The DNA of the CDR3 is TGTGCCAGCAGCGCCCGGACAGGGACTGCCAAAAACATTCAGTACTTC.